This is a list of T cell receptor beta chains from one sample in a study of T cell responses to AZD1222 COVID-19 vaccine. Sequencing was performed with immunoSEQ multiplex PCR; in TCRdb, only in-frame clones are kept and a portion is missing. There are some 86,000 clones in the sample; almost 90% occur only once, and less than 9% lies in the top ten. This specimen consisted of peripheral blood, obtained 28 days after the second AZD1222 dose. These receptors originate from an adult who received the AZD1222 COVID-19 vaccine. Each CDR3 is given with its conserved first and last residue.

TRBV19	TRBJ2-5	CASSRQGETQYF
TRBV7-2	TRBJ1-1	CASSLGGFGTEAFF
TRBV29-1	TRBJ2-2	CSVGERGGTGELFF
TRBV4-1	TRBJ2-1	CASSQLGGASGVYNEQFF
TRBV30	TRBJ1-4	CACSGGGSVEKLFF
TRBV6-5	TRBJ1-3	CASSRDKAGNTIYF
TRBV7-2	TRBJ1-5	CASSFEGNDNQPQHF
TRBV13	TRBJ2-5	CASSLWTSGSSQETQYF
TRBV2	TRBJ2-1	CASSVLAGVNEQFF
TRBV19	TRBJ2-1	CASSPRLAPYNEQFF
TRBV5-1	TRBJ2-2	CASSLDLTSAGELFF
TRBV7-2	TRBJ2-3	CASSLEWRSGTDTQYF
TRBV14	TRBJ2-7	CASSKGQGAPYEQYF
TRBV6-2/TRBV6-3	TRBJ2-1	CASSSPVGRAGGGDEQFF
TRBV24-1	TRBJ1-2	CATSGRRTGWDGYTF
TRBV4-3	TRBJ2-6	CASSESLPSSGANVLTF
TRBV6-1	TRBJ1-2	CASSENRIPDGYTF
TRBV2	TRBJ1-2	CASSGGQSRYGYTF
TRBV28	TRBJ1-1	CASSSPGLTMNTEAFF
TRBV19	TRBJ1-2	CASSIADRTTVTYGYTF
TRBV6-2/TRBV6-3	TRBJ1-2	CASSSTGDYGYTF
TRBV18	TRBJ2-2	CASSPLSRGNTGELFF
TRBV11-1	TRBJ2-3	CASSLAPKDTQYF
TRBV18	TRBJ1-2	CASSPDRGSNYGYTF
TRBV7-9	TRBJ1-1	CASSSPPTGPLYTEAFF
TRBV7-9	TRBJ1-2	CASSTWSGAGVGGYTF
TRBV3-1/TRBV3-2	TRBJ2-1	CASSPVGSGRLRSYNEQFF
TRBV6-5	TRBJ2-7	CASRPGQGVYEQYF
TRBV9	TRBJ2-7	CASSSFFEQYF
TRBV7-9	TRBJ1-4	CASSLVKSGTTNEKLFF
TRBV15	TRBJ1-1	CATSRDRGSGRTEAFF
TRBV27	TRBJ1-1	CASSLSPHTEAFF
TRBV6-5	TRBJ1-1	CASSLGGSTEAFF
TRBV3-1/TRBV3-2	TRBJ2-2	CASSPFRYSGRASTGELFF
TRBV28	TRBJ2-1	CASSLSGTGGYNEQFF
TRBV5-5	TRBJ2-7	CASSLGSSYEQYF
TRBV6-1	TRBJ2-4	CASSETGTRNIQYF
TRBV6-2/TRBV6-3	TRBJ2-5	CASSYRRKGAKETQYF
TRBV6-5	TRBJ2-7	CASSSGTGSYEQYF
TRBV3-1/TRBV3-2	TRBJ2-5	CASSPGLAGRTQYF
TRBV29-1	TRBJ1-3	CSVRMGAGNTIYF
TRBV3-1/TRBV3-2	TRBJ1-4	CASSTGTGSRKTVF
TRBV28	TRBJ2-1	CASSLWQGHEQFF
TRBV18	TRBJ1-1	CASSTQGATEAFF
TRBV27	TRBJ1-1	CASSPGQGGTEAFF
TRBV6-5	TRBJ2-1	CASRDYQLNEQFF
TRBV7-6	TRBJ2-7	CASSTIGQGQGNNEQYF
TRBV29-1	TRBJ1-2	CSVEDPANYGYTF
TRBV5-4	TRBJ1-2	CASSSRQGEGSVGYTF
TRBV5-1	TRBJ1-6	CASSRNPGRNSPLHF
TRBV4-3	TRBJ2-1	CASSLILAGEGNEQFF
TRBV9	TRBJ2-2	CASSVGLQGGTGELFF
TRBV5-1	TRBJ2-7	CASSLFYEQYF
TRBV11-2	TRBJ2-7	CASSLGLGTDYYEQYF